This TCR beta chain was sequenced in a study of identical twins. Study-level findings and limits: For cord blood, abundant beta clonotypes had fewer insertions, unlike memory repertoires, which showed none. Rather than following the same donors, the conclusions depended on cross-sectional statistical analysis. Twins' excess sharing was less marked for out-of-frame beta sequences.

In regard to this clonotype: Its antigen is unknown.

Each CDR3 protein is one row after TCRdb ran MiXCR on the 5' RACE reads. The sample carries a few hundred thousand distinct CDR3 sequences, 20% to 30% recorded once. The germline V and J ends were trimmed by 2 bases and 10 bases, with 9 bases remaining between them. Germline CDR1 MNHEY, CDR2 SMNVEV (reference sequence). CDR3 size: 12 residues. The same sample was also studied in work on T cells expressing NK-cell markers. Per that paper: The sequencing cohort of eight donors included seven HCMV-seropositive individuals and one seronegative individual.

Sequencing was done on a sample of CD4+ T cells sorted from blood. J is TRBJ2-1 and V is TRBV27, with a weak D call TRBD2 (6 bases). This clonotype originated in a woman between 18 and 29 years old in good health. In nucleotides, the CDR3 is TGTGCCAGCAGTTTACGCGGGATGGAGCAGTTCTTC. It specifies CASSLRGMEQFF.